The rows below give T cell receptor beta chains drawn from one sample of a study of low-dose radiotherapy and immunotherapy resistance in tumors. A single record per CDR3 protein comes from TCRdb applying MiXCR to the reads. The table records under 110,000 distinct CDR3 sequences, roughly 20% of them present only once. Sequencing used PBMCs, obtained after low-dose radiotherapy plus immunotherapy. All receptors derive from a male donor with prostate cancer. The CDR3 runs from the conserved cysteine through the conserved F or W. The order of the fields is V gene, J gene, clone size, D gene, CDR3 protein, CDR3 DNA. A D gene is named only where the DNA matches it firmly. Rows may omit the clone size; those that give it use once, few, many or a size class.

v_gene: TRBV5-1; j_gene: TRBJ1-6; abundance: once; d_gene: TRBD1; CDR3aa: CASSFGTGQSPLHF; CDR3nt: TGCGCCAGCAGCTTCGGGACAGGGCAATCACCCCTCCACTTT
v_gene: TRBV5-1; j_gene: TRBJ2-2; abundance: many; d_gene: TRBD2; CDR3aa: CASSKTSGETGELFF; CDR3nt: TGCGCCAGCAGCAAGACTAGCGGTGAGACCGGGGAGCTGTTTTTT
v_gene: TRBV11-1; j_gene: TRBJ2-1; abundance: many; d_gene: NA; CDR3aa: CASSLLSSYNEQFF; CDR3nt: TGTGCCAGCAGCTTACTGAGCTCCTACAATGAGCAGTTCTTC
v_gene: TRBV10-3; j_gene: TRBJ2-5; abundance: many; d_gene: TRBD2; CDR3aa: CAISVRAGLEQETQYF; CDR3nt: TGTGCCATCAGTGTAAGAGCGGGGCTGGAACAAGAGACCCAGTACTTC
v_gene: TRBV5-1; j_gene: TRBJ2-7; abundance: many; d_gene: NA; CDR3aa: CASSLEQGYEQYF; CDR3nt: TGCGCCAGCAGCTTAGAACAGGGCTACGAGCAGTACTTC
v_gene: TRBV7-2; j_gene: TRBJ2-5; abundance: many; d_gene: NA; CDR3aa: CASSFTSDRSETQYF; CDR3nt: TGTGCCAGCAGCTTCACGTCAGACAGGTCAGAGACCCAGTACTTC
v_gene: TRBV27; j_gene: TRBJ2-3; abundance: NA; d_gene: TRBD2; CDR3aa: CASSAPGLAGGDTQYF; CDR3nt: TGTGCCAGCAGTGCGCCGGGACTAGCGGGAGGAGATACGCAGTATTTT
v_gene: TRBV5-1; j_gene: TRBJ2-2; abundance: NA; d_gene: NA; CDR3aa: CASSLAPGKTGELFF; CDR3nt: TGCGCCAGCAGCTTGGCCCCCGGAAAAACCGGGGAGCTGTTTTTT
v_gene: TRBV27; j_gene: TRBJ2-3; abundance: many; d_gene: NA; CDR3aa: CACLTQSGDTQYF; CDR3nt: TGTGCCTGCCTCACCCAGAGTGGGGATACGCAGTATTTT
v_gene: TRBV5-4; j_gene: TRBJ2-5; abundance: many; d_gene: TRBD2; CDR3aa: CASSLGTSGGARETQYF; CDR3nt: TGTGCCAGCAGCTTAGGGACTAGCGGGGGAGCCCGCGAGACCCAGTACTTC
v_gene: TRBV14; j_gene: TRBJ2-3; abundance: many; d_gene: NA; CDR3aa: CASSQNEGSDTQYF; CDR3nt: TGTGCCAGCAGCCAAAATGAGGGGTCAGATACGCAGTATTTT
v_gene: TRBV20-1; j_gene: TRBJ2-3; abundance: NA; d_gene: TRBD1; CDR3aa: CSALQGVTDTQYF; CDR3nt: TGCAGTGCCCTACAGGGGGTCACAGATACGCAGTATTTT
v_gene: TRBV5-1; j_gene: TRBJ1-5; abundance: many; d_gene: NA; CDR3aa: CASTSVHGPRPFSDQPQHF; CDR3nt: TGCGCCAGCACCTCGGTGCATGGGCCAAGGCCATTCTCCGATCAGCCCCAGCATTTT
v_gene: TRBV19; j_gene: TRBJ2-3; abundance: many; d_gene: TRBD2; CDR3aa: CASSIGGPGGSTDTQYF; CDR3nt: TGTGCCAGTAGTATTGGAGGCCCCGGGGGGTCCACAGATACGCAGTATTTT
v_gene: TRBV12-3/TRBV12-4; j_gene: TRBJ1-5; abundance: many; d_gene: NA; CDR3aa: CASSLLSVGDSNQPQHF; CDR3nt: TGTGCCAGCAGTTTACTTTCGGTGGGAGATAGCAATCAGCCCCAGCATTTT
v_gene: TRBV2; j_gene: TRBJ1-6; abundance: many; d_gene: NA; CDR3aa: CASSDQDSRRSPLHF; CDR3nt: TGTGCCAGCAGTGATCAGGACTCACGTCGATCACCCCTCCACTTT
v_gene: TRBV4-1; j_gene: TRBJ1-2; abundance: many; d_gene: NA; CDR3aa: CASSQDIRENYGYTF; CDR3nt: TGCGCCAGCAGCCAAGATATCAGGGAGAACTATGGCTACACCTTC
v_gene: TRBV20-1; j_gene: TRBJ1-5; abundance: many; d_gene: NA; CDR3aa: CSALGVRRMSLDQPQHF; CDR3nt: TGCAGTGCCCTAGGCGTCCGCAGAATGTCCCTGGATCAGCCCCAGCATTTT
v_gene: TRBV20-1; j_gene: TRBJ2-5; abundance: NA; d_gene: NA; CDR3aa: CSAQLGETQYF; CDR3nt: TGCAGTGCTCAGCTAGGGGAGACCCAGTACTTC
v_gene: TRBV5-1; j_gene: TRBJ2-7; abundance: many; d_gene: NA; CDR3aa: CASSRLINDEQYF; CDR3nt: TGCGCCAGCAGCCGGCTGATAAATGACGAGCAGTACTTC
v_gene: TRBV5-1; j_gene: TRBJ2-3; abundance: many; d_gene: NA; CDR3aa: CASSLQEASTDTQYF; CDR3nt: TGCGCCAGCAGCTTACAGGAAGCTAGCACAGATACGCAGTATTTT
v_gene: TRBV12-3/TRBV12-4; j_gene: TRBJ2-2; abundance: many; d_gene: TRBD1; CDR3aa: CASGAGTGLTGELFF; CDR3nt: TGTGCCAGCGGGGCGGGGACAGGGTTGACCGGGGAGCTGTTTTTT
v_gene: TRBV28; j_gene: TRBJ1-2; abundance: NA; d_gene: NA; CDR3aa: CASSPGLGGGRYGYTF; CDR3nt: TGTGCCAGCAGCCCCGGCTTGGGTGGGGGGAGGTATGGCTACACCTTC
v_gene: TRBV5-6; j_gene: TRBJ2-2; abundance: many; d_gene: NA; CDR3aa: CATTQGVSGELFF; CDR3nt: TGTGCCACCACTCAGGGAGTCAGCGGGGAGCTGTTTTTT
v_gene: TRBV6-8; j_gene: TRBJ1-2; abundance: many; d_gene: NA; CDR3aa: CASRPHTAGYTF; CDR3nt: TGTGCCAGCAGACCCCACACAGCGGGCTACACCTTC
v_gene: TRBV5-1; j_gene: TRBJ2-7; abundance: NA; d_gene: TRBD1; CDR3aa: CASSMLQGARGATAFYEQYF; CDR3nt: TGCGCCAGCAGCATGCTACAGGGGGCGAGGGGGGCCACCGCCTTCTACGAGCAGTACTTC
v_gene: TRBV5-1; j_gene: TRBJ1-1; abundance: many; d_gene: NA; CDR3aa: CASSLEVQDEAFF; CDR3nt: TGCGCCAGCAGCTTGGAGGTGCAGGATGAAGCTTTCTTT
v_gene: TRBV13; j_gene: TRBJ2-5; abundance: many; d_gene: NA; CDR3aa: CASSAGTNTKQETQYF; CDR3nt: TGTGCCAGCAGCGCCGGGACAAACACGAAACAAGAGACCCAGTACTTC
v_gene: TRBV18; j_gene: TRBJ2-7; abundance: many; d_gene: NA; CDR3aa: CASSPSGVEQYF; CDR3nt: TGTGCCAGCTCACCATCGGGAGTCGAGCAGTACTTC
v_gene: TRBV24-1; j_gene: TRBJ2-3; abundance: many; d_gene: NA; CDR3aa: CATSENRATDTQYF; CDR3nt: TGTGCCACCAGTGAAAACAGGGCCACAGATACGCAGTATTTT
v_gene: TRBV20-1; j_gene: TRBJ2-7; abundance: many; d_gene: TRBD1; CDR3aa: CSASGGQAYEQYF; CDR3nt: TGCAGTGCTAGTGGGGGACAGGCCTACGAGCAGTACTTC
v_gene: TRBV6-2/TRBV6-3; j_gene: TRBJ1-1; abundance: NA; d_gene: NA; CDR3aa: CASALEGRGAEAFF; CDR3nt: TGTGCCAGCGCGCTGGAGGGCCGGGGGGCTGAAGCTTTCTTT
v_gene: TRBV3-1; j_gene: TRBJ2-7; abundance: NA; d_gene: NA; CDR3aa: CASSQDIGSGSYEQYF; CDR3nt: TGTGCCAGCAGCCAAGATATAGGGTCGGGGTCCTACGAGCAGTACTTC
v_gene: TRBV11-2; j_gene: TRBJ2-3; abundance: many; d_gene: TRBD1; CDR3aa: CASSNDPGTDLALSTDTQYF; CDR3nt: TGTGCCAGCAGCAATGACCCCGGGACAGACTTAGCCCTTAGCACAGATACGCAGTATTTT
v_gene: TRBV27; j_gene: TRBJ2-5; abundance: many; d_gene: NA; CDR3aa: CASSSPQGGAGETQYF; CDR3nt: TGTGCCAGCAGTTCCCCGCAGGGGGGGGCGGGAGAGACCCAGTACTTC
v_gene: TRBV20-1; j_gene: TRBJ1-4; abundance: many; d_gene: TRBD1; CDR3aa: CSAKKTGGFGKLFF; CDR3nt: TGCAGTGCTAAAAAGACAGGGGGGTTCGGGAAACTGTTTTTT
v_gene: TRBV10-3; j_gene: TRBJ1-3; abundance: many; d_gene: TRBD1; CDR3aa: CAIKRTGGSNTIYF; CDR3nt: TGTGCCATCAAAAGGACAGGGGGTTCTAACACCATATATTTT
v_gene: TRBV12-3/TRBV12-4; j_gene: TRBJ2-3; abundance: NA; d_gene: NA; CDR3aa: CASSRDRAGTDTQYF; CDR3nt: TGTGCCAGCAGCAGGGACCGGGCGGGCACAGATACGCAGTATTTT
v_gene: TRBV11-2; j_gene: TRBJ2-7; abundance: many; d_gene: TRBD2; CDR3aa: CASSFSGAPYEQYF; CDR3nt: TGTGCCAGCAGCTTTAGCGGGGCGCCCTACGAGCAGTACTTC
v_gene: TRBV15; j_gene: TRBJ2-3; abundance: many; d_gene: NA; CDR3aa: CATRGFTDTQYF; CDR3nt: TGTGCCACCAGGGGGTTCACAGATACGCAGTATTTT
v_gene: TRBV5-4; j_gene: TRBJ2-3; abundance: many; d_gene: NA; CDR3aa: CASSFAGSTDTQYF; CDR3nt: TGTGCCAGCAGCTTCGCAGGGTCCACAGATACGCAGTATTTT
v_gene: TRBV21-1; j_gene: TRBJ2-5; abundance: NA; d_gene: NA; CDR3aa: CASSPQTREETQYF; CDR3nt: TGTGCCAGCAGCCCTCAGACTAGGGAAGAGACCCAGTACTTC
v_gene: TRBV5-1; j_gene: TRBJ2-5; abundance: many; d_gene: TRBD2; CDR3aa: CASSPTGTSGAETQYF; CDR3nt: TGCGCCAGCAGCCCCACCGGGACTAGCGGGGCGGAGACCCAGTACTTC
v_gene: TRBV12-3/TRBV12-4; j_gene: TRBJ1-5; abundance: many; d_gene: NA; CDR3aa: CASSIWSVPQHF; CDR3nt: TGTGCCAGCAGCATTTGGTCCGTGCCCCAGCATTTT
v_gene: TRBV6-2/TRBV6-3; j_gene: TRBJ2-2; abundance: many; d_gene: TRBD1; CDR3aa: CASTPGQMNTGELFF; CDR3nt: TGTGCCAGCACACCGGGACAGATGAACACCGGGGAGCTGTTTTTT
v_gene: TRBV2; j_gene: TRBJ2-1; abundance: many; d_gene: NA; CDR3aa: CASSEWISSRGPPYNEQFF; CDR3nt: TGTGCCAGCAGTGAATGGATTAGTAGTCGGGGGCCTCCGTACAATGAGCAGTTCTTC
v_gene: TRBV5-6; j_gene: TRBJ2-3; abundance: few; d_gene: TRBD2; CDR3aa: CASSFAGEGDTQYF; CDR3nt: TGTGCCAGCAGCTTTGCGGGGGAGGGAGATACGCAGTATTTT
v_gene: TRBV19; j_gene: TRBJ1-5; abundance: many; d_gene: NA; CDR3aa: CASSIHLNQPQHF; CDR3nt: TGTGCCAGTAGTATACACCTCAATCAGCCCCAGCATTTT
v_gene: TRBV12-5; j_gene: TRBJ2-3; abundance: NA; d_gene: NA; CDR3aa: CASGYVSADTQYF; CDR3nt: TGTGCTAGTGGTTATGTTTCCGCAGATACGCAGTATTTT
v_gene: TRBV3-1; j_gene: TRBJ2-3; abundance: few; d_gene: NA; CDR3aa: CASSPDPRLGDAQYF; CDR3nt: TGTGCCAGCAGCCCCGATCCCCGCTTGGGTGATGCGCAGTATTTT
v_gene: TRBV6-1; j_gene: TRBJ1-5; abundance: NA; d_gene: NA; CDR3aa: CASRDPLRTKKPQHF; CDR3nt: TGTGCCAGCAGAGACCCTCTGAGGACGAAGAAGCCCCAGCATTTT
v_gene: TRBV20-1; j_gene: TRBJ2-5; abundance: many; d_gene: TRBD2; CDR3aa: CSASGLAGPETQYF; CDR3nt: TGCAGTGCCTCAGGACTAGCGGGACCCGAGACCCAGTACTTC
v_gene: TRBV14; j_gene: TRBJ1-1; abundance: many; d_gene: NA; CDR3aa: CASSLRGFGTEAFF; CDR3nt: TGTGCCAGCAGCCTTCGGGGGTTCGGCACTGAAGCTTTCTTT
v_gene: TRBV12-3/TRBV12-4; j_gene: TRBJ2-1; abundance: many; d_gene: TRBD2; CDR3aa: CASSPGLAGGNEQFF; CDR3nt: TGTGCCAGCAGCCCGGGACTAGCGGGGGGCAATGAGCAGTTCTTC
v_gene: TRBV6-6; j_gene: TRBJ2-5; abundance: many; d_gene: NA; CDR3aa: CASKVGTQETQYF; CDR3nt: TGTGCCAGCAAAGTCGGTACCCAAGAGACCCAGTACTTC